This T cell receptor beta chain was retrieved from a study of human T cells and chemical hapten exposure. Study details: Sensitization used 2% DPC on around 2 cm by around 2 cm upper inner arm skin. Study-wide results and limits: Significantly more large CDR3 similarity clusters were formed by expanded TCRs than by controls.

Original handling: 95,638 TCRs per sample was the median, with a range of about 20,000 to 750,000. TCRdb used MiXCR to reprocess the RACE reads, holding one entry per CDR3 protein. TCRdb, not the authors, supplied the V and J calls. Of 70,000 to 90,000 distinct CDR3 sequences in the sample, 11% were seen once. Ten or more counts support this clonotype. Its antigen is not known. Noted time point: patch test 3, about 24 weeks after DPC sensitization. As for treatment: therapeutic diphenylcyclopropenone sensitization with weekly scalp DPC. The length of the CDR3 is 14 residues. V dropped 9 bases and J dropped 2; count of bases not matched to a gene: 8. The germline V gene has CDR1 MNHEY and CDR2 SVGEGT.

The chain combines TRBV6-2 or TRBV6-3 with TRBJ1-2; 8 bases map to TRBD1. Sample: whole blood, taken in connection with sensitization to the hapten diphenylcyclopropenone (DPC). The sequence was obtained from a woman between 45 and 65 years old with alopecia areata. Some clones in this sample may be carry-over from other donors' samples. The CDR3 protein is CASEDRGPNYGYTF. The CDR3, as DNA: TGTGCCAGTGAAGACAGGGGACCAAACTATGGCTACACCTTC.